This T cell receptor (beta chain) was recovered during a study of vaccination effects on CD4 cells after COVID-19. CDR1 and CDR2 from the germline V gene are MNHEY and SVGAGI. V lost 2 bases to trimming and J lost 5 bases, with 15 bases between them. This CDR3 has 15 residues. Expansion of antigen-specific CD4+ T cells with viral peptide pools was carried out by the ViraFEST assay before sequencing. Culture lasted under 13 days before CD4+ T cell isolation. The infection with SARS-CoV-2 (confirmed by PCR) occurred in this person between March and December 2020. Clones were read by immunoSEQ multiplex PCR, and TCRdb kept only the in-frame ones, dropping some. The table shows 30,000 to 40,000 clones, with over 60% occurring only once. On this clone: As yet, its antigen is unknown.

The origin of this receptor is a human donor who had a prior SARS-CoV-2 infection. The sample consisted of CD4+ T cells from PBMCs cultured with a peptide pool, taken before COVID-19 vaccination. This chain connects TRBV6-5 to TRBJ1-2; a weak D match, TRBD1 (5 bases). The DNA of the CDR3 is TGTGCCAGCAGTTACGGGGCGCGGGGTAGTTATGGCTACACCTTC. This gives the protein CASSYGARGSYGYTF.